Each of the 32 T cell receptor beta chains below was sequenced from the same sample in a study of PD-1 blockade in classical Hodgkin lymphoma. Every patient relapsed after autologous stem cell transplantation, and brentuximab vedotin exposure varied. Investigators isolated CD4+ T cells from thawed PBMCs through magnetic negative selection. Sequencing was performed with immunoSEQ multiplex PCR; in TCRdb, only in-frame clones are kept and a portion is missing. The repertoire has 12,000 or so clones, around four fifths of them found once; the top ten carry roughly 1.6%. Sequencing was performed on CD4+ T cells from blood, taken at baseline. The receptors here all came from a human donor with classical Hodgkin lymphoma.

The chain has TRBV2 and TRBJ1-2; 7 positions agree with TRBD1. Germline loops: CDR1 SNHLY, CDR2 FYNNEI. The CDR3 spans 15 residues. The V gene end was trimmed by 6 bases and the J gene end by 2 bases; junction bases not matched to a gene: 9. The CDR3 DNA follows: TGTGCCAGCAGCTCGGAGACAGGGATAAACTATGGCTACACCTTC. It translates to CASSSETGINYGYTF. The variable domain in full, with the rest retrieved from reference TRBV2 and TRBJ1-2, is EPEVTQTPSHQVTQMGQEVILRCVPISNHLYFYWYRQILGQKVEFLVSFYNNEISEKSEIFDDQFSVERPDGSNFTLKIRSTKLEDSAMYFCASSSETGINYGYTFGSGTRLTVV.

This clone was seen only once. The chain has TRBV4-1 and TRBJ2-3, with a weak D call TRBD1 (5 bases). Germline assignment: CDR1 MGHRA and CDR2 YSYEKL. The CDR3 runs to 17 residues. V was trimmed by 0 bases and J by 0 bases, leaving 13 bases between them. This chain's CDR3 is CASSQDRQGSSTDTQYF. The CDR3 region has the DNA TGCGCCAGCAGCCAAGATCGGCAGGGCTCTAGCACAGATACGCAGTATTTT.

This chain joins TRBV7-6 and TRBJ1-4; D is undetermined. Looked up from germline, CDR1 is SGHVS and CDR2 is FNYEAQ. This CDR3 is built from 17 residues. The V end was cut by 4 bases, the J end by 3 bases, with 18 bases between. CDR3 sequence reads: CASSSIHPGISNEKLFF. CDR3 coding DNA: TGTGCCAGCAGCTCTATACACCCCGGGATCTCTAATGAAAAACTGTTTTTT.

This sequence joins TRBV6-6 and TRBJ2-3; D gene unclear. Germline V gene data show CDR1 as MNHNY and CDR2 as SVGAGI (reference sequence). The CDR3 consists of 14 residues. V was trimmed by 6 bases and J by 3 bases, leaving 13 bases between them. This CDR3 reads CASSRTVETDTQYF. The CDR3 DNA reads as TGTGCCAGCAGCCGGACGGTGGAAACAGATACGCAGTATTTT.

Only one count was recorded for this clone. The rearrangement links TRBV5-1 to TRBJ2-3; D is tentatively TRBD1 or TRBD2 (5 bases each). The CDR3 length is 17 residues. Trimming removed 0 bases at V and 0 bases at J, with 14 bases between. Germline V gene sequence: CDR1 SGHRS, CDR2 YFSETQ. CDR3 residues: CASSLGGVWDSTDTQYF. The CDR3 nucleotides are TGCGCCAGCAGCTTGGGAGGGGTTTGGGACAGCACAGATACGCAGTATTTT.

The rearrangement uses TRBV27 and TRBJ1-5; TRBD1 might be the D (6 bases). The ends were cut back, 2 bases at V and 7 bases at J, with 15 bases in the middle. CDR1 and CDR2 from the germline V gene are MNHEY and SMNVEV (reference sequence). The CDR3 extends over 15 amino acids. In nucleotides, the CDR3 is TGTGCCAGCAGTTTAAGAACAGGGTCGGGGCAGCCCCAGCATTTT. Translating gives CASSLRTGSGQPQHF.

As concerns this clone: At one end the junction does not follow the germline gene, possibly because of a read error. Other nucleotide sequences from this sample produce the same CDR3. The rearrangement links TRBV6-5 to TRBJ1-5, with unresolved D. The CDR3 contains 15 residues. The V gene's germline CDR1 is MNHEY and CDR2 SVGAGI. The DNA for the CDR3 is TGTGCTAGCAGTTACTCGTCCGGGCCCAATCAGCCCCAGCATTTT. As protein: CASSYSSGPNQPQHF.

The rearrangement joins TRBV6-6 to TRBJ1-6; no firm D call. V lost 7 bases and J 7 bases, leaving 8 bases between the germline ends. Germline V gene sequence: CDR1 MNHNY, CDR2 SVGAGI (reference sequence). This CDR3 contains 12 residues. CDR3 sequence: CASTHTNSPLHF. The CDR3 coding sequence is TGTGCCAGCACCCATACCAATTCACCCCTCCACTTT.

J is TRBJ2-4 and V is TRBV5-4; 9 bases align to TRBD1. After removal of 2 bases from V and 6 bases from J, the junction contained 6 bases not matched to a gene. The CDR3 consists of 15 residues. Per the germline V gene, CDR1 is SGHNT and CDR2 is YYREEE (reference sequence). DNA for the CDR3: TGTGCCAGCAGCTTCTGGGACAGGGACACAAACATTCAGTACTTC. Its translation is CASSFWDRDTNIQYF. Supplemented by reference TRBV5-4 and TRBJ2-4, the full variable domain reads ETGVTQSPTHLIKTRGQQVTLRCSSQSGHNTVSWYQQALGQGPQFIFQYYREEENGRGNFPPRFSGLQFPNYSSELNVNALELDDSALYLCASSFWDRDTNIQYFGAGTRLSVL.

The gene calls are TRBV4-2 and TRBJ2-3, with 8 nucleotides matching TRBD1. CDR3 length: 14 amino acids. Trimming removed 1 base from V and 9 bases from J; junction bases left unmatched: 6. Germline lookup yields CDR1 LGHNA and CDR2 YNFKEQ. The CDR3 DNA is TGTGCCAGCAGCCAAGGCCGGACAGGGATGACGCAGTATTTT. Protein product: CASSQGRTGMTQYF.

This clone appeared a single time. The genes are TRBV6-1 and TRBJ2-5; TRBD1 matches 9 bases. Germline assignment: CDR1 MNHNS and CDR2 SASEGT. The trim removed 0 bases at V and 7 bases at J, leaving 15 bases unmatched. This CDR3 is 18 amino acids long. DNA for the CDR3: TGTGCCAGCAGTGAAGCACCCACAGGGGGCGCAACCACGGTGACCCAGTACTTC. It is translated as CASSEAPTGGATTVTQYF.

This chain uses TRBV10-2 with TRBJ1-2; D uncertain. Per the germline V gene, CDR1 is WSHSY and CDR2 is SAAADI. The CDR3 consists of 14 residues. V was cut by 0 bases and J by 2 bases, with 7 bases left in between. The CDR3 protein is CASSESGGNYGYTF. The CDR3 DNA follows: TGCGCCAGCAGTGAGTCTGGCGGAAACTATGGCTACACCTTC.

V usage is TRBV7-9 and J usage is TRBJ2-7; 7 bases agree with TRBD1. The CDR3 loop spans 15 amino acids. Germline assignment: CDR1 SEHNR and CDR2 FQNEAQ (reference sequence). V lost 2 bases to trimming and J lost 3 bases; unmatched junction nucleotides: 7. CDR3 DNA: TGTGCCAGCAGCTTAACAGGGGTATCCTTCTACGAGCAGTACTTC. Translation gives CASSLTGVSFYEQYF.

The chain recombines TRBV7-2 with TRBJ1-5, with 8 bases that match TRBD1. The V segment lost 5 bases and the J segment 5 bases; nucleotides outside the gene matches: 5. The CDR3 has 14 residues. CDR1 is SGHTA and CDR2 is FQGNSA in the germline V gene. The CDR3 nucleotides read TGTGCCAGCAGCCGCAGGGGGCGCGATCAGCCCCAGCATTTT. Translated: CASSRRGRDQPQHF.

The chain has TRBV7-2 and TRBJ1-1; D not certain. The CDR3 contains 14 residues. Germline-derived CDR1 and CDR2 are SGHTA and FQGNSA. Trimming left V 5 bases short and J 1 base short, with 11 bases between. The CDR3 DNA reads TGTGCCAGCAGCACCACAAGACAGAACACTGAAGCTTTCTTT. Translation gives CASSTTRQNTEAFF.

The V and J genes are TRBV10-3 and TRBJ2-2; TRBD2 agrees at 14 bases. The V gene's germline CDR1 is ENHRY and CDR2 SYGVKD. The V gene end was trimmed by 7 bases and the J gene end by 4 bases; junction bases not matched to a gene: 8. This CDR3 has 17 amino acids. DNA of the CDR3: TGTGCCATCACCGGGACTAGCGGGGGAAGTAGCACCGGGGAGCTGTTTTTT. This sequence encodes CAITGTSGGSSTGELFF.

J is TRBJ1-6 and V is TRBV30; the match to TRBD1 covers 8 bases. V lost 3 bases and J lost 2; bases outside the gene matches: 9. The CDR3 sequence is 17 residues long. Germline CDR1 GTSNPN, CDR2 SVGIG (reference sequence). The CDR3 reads CAWRRQGRPTYNSPLHF. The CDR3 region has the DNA TGTGCCTGGAGGAGACAGGGGAGACCTACCTATAATTCACCCCTCCACTTT. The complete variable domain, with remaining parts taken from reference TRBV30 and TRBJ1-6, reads SQTIHQWPATLVQPVGSPLSLECTVEGTSNPNLYWYRQAAGRGLQLLFYSVGIGQISSEVPQNLSASRPQDRQFILSSKKLLLSDSGFYLCAWRRQGRPTYNSPLHFGNGTRLTVT.

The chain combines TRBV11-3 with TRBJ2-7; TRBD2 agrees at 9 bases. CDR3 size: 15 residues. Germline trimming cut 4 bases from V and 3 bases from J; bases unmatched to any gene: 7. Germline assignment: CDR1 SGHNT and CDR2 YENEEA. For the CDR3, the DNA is TGTGCCAGCAGCTACGGGGCTAGCGGGGACTACGAGCAGTACTTC. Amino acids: CASSYGASGDYEQYF. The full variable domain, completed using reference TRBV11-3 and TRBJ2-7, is EAGVVQSPRYKIIEKKQPVAFWCNPISGHNTLYWYLQNLGQGPELLIRYENEEAVDDSQLPKDRFSAERLKGVDSTLKIQPAELGDSAVYLCASSYGASGDYEQYFGPGTRLTVT.

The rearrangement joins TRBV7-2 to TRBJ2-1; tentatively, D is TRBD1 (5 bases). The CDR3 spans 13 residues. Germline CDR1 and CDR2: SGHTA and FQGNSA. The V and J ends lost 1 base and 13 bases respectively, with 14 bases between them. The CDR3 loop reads CASSLDERTPQFF. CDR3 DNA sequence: TGTGCCAGCAGCTTAGACGAGAGGACACCACAGTTCTTC.

The CDR3: CASSLLETQYF. DNA of the CDR3: TGTGCCAGCAGCTTGTTGGAGACCCAGTACTTC. V gene TRBV5-8 combines with J gene TRBJ2-5; the D is unclear. CDR1 and CDR2 from the germline V gene are SGHTS and YDEGEE. The CDR3 is 11 residues long. The V and J ends lost 1 base and 5 bases respectively, with 3 bases between them.

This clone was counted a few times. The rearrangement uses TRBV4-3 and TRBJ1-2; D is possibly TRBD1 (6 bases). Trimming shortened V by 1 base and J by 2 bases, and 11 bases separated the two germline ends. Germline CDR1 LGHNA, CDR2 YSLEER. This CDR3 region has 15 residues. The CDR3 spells CASSQVAGGNYGYTF. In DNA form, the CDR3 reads TGCGCCAGCAGCCAAGTTGCTGGGGGCAACTATGGCTACACCTTC.

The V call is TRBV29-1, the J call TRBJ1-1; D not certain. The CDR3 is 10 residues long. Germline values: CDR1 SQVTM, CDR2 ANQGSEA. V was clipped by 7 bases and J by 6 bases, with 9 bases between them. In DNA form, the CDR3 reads TGCAGCGCCCACCAGGCTGAAGCTTTCTTT. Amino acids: CSAHQAEAFF.

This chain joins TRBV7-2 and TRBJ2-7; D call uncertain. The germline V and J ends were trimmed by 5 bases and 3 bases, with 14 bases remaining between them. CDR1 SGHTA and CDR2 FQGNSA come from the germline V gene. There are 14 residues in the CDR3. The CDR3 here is CASSRRYYDYEQYF. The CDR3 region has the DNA TGTGCCAGCAGCCGACGGTACTACGACTACGAGCAGTACTTC.

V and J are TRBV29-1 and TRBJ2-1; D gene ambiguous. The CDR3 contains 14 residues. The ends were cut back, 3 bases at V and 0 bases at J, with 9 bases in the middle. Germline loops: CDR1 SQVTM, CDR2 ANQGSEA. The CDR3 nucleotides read TGCAGCGTTGACGTTCTTAACTCCTACAATGAGCAGTTCTTC. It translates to CSVDVLNSYNEQFF.

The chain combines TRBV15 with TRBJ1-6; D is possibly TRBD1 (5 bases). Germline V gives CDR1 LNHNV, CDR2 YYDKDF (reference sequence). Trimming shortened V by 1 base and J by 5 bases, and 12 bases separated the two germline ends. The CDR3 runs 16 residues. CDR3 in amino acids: CATSRGFRGHNSPLHF. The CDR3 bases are TGTGCCACCAGCAGAGGCTTTCGGGGCCATAATTCACCCCTCCACTTT. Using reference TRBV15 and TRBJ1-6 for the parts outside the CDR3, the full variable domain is DAMVIQNPRYQVTQFGKPVTLSCSQTLNHNVMYWYQQKSSQAPKLLFHYYDKDFNNEADTPDNFQSRRPNTSFCFLDIRSPGLGDTAMYLCATSRGFRGHNSPLHFGNGTRLTVT.

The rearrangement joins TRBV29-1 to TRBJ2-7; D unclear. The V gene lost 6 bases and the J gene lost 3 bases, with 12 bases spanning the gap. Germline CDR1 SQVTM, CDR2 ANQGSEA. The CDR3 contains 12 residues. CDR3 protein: CSVASTVYEQYF. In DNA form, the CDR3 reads TGCAGCGTAGCTTCTACAGTCTACGAGCAGTACTTC.

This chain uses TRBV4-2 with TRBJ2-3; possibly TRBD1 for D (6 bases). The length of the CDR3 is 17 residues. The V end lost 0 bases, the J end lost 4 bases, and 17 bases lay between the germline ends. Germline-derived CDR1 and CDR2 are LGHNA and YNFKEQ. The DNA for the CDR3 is TGTGCCAGCAGCCAAGAAGGGGGTTTGGCGGGTGCAGATACGCAGTATTTT. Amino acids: CASSQEGGLAGADTQYF.

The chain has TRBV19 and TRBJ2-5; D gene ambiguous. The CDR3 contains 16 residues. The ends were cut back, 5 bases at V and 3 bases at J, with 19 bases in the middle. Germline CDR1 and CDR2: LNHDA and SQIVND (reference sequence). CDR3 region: CASSSRARSPEETQYF. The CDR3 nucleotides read TGTGCCAGTAGTTCCCGGGCACGCTCCCCAGAAGAGACCCAGTACTTC. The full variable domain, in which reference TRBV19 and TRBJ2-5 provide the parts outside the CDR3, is DGGITQSPKYLFRKEGQNVTLSCEQNLNHDAMYWYRQDPGQGLRLIYYSQIVNDFQKGDIAEGYSVSREKKESFPLTVTSAQKNPTAFYLCASSSRARSPEETQYFGPGTRLLVL.

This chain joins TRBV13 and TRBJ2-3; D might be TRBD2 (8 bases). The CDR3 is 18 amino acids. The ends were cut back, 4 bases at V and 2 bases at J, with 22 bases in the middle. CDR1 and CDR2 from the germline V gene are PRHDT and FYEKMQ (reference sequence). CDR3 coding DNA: TGTGCCAGCAGCTCACTAGGGGGCCCGGGGGGGTACACAGATACGCAGTATTTT. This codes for CASSSLGGPGGYTDTQYF. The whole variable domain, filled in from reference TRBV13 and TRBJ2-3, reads AAGVIQSPRHLIKEKRETATLKCYPIPRHDTVYWYQQGPGQDPQFLISFYEKMQSDKGSIPDRFSAQQFSDYHSELNMSSLELGDSALYFCASSSLGGPGGYTDTQYFGPGTRLTVL.

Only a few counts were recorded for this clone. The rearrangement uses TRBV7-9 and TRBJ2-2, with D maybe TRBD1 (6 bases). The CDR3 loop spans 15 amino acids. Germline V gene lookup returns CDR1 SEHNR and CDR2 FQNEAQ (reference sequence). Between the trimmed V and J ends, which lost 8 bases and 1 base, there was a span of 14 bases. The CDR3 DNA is TGTGCCAGCGAAGGGGGTGCCATGAACACCGGGGAGCTGTTTTTT. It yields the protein CASEGGAMNTGELFF. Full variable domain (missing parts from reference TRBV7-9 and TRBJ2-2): DTGVSQNPRHKITKRGQNVTFRCDPISEHNRLYWYRQTLGQGPEFLTYFQNEAQLEKSRLLSDRFSAERPKGSFSTLEIQRTEQGDSAMYLCASEGGAMNTGELFFGEGSRLTVL.

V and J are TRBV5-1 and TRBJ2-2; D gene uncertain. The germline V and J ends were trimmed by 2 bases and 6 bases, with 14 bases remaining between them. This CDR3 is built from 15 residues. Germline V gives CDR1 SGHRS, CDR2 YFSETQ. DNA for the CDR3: TGCGCCAGCAGCTTCGAAGGTACTGCGGCCGGGGAGCTGTTTTTT. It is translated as CASSFEGTAAGELFF.

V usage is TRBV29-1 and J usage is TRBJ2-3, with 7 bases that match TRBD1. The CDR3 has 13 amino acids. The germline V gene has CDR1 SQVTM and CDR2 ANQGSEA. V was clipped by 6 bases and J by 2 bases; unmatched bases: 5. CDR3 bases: TGCAGCGTGCGACAGGGTTTCACAGATACGCAGTATTTT. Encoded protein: CSVRQGFTDTQYF.